This passage covers 13 T cell receptor beta chains from one sample sequenced in a study of T cells in Graves' hyperthyroidism and ophthalmopathy. RNA transcripts were the template for amplifying TCR beta CDR3 regions. When the TCR CDR3 underwent first-round RT-PCR, the HTBI primer set was used. In TCRdb, the multiplex PCR reads were re-called with MiXCR into one record per CDR3 protein. The table shows 200,000 to 300,000 distinct CDR3 sequences, with about 15% occurring only once. Material for sequencing was blood. The receptor source for this set is a woman between 18 and 29 years old with Graves' ophthalmopathy.

This clonotype has only one observation. The chain joins TRBV7-9 to TRBJ2-3; TRBD2 aligns across 11 bases. J was trimmed by 4 bases and V by 5 bases; bases with no gene match: 5. The CDR3 runs to 15 residues. CDR1 SEHNR and CDR2 FQNEAQ come from the germline V gene (reference sequence). CDR3 sequence: CASSDGTSGADTQYF. In DNA form, the CDR3 reads TGTGCCAGCAGCGACGGGACTAGCGGCGCAGATACGCAGTATTTT.

This clonotype showed up many times. This chain connects TRBV24-1 to TRBJ2-5; 10 positions match TRBD2. Trimming cost V 2 bases and J 5 bases; bases outside gene matches: 10. Germline V gene lookup returns CDR1 KGHDR and CDR2 SFDVKD. There are 17 residues in the CDR3. In nucleotides, the CDR3 is TGTGCCACCAGTGATTCCTCTAGCGGGAGTTTTTGGGAGACCCAGTACTTC. Its translation: CATSDSSSGSFWETQYF.

Details on this clonotype: Possible read error: a much larger clone is one base away. The chain carries TRBV19 and TRBJ1-5; the match to TRBD1 covers 8 bases. The DNA end is a closer match to TRBJ2-3, so the J assignment may be wrong. CDR1 is LNHDA and CDR2 is SQIVND in the germline V gene (reference sequence). CDR3 length equals 16 residues. DNA for the CDR3: TGTGCCAGTCGAGGTGTCCGGACAGGGAACAATCAGCCCCAGTATTTT. This translates into CASRGVRTGNNQPQYF.

The rearrangement joins TRBV2 to TRBJ2-7; D is undetermined. The CDR3 has 13 residues. CDR1 is SNHLY, CDR2 FYNNEI, per germline. The ends were cut back, 2 bases at V and 2 bases at J, with 7 bases in the middle. CDR3 amino acids: CASSELLPYEQYF. CDR3 coding DNA: TGTGCCAGCAGTGAATTGTTACCCTACGAGCAGTACTTC.

On this clonotype itself: This may come from a read error, since a much larger clone is one base off. The chain carries TRBV6-5 and TRBJ1-3; D gene unclear. Germline V lookup: CDR1 MNHEY, CDR2 SVGAGI. There are 16 residues in the CDR3. V lost 4 bases to trimming and J lost 2 bases, with 15 bases between them. Here the CDR3 reads CASSSSGEWTGNTIYF. Written as DNA, the CDR3 is TGTGCCAGCAGTTCTTCCGGGGAATGGACTGGAAACACCATATATTTT.

Ten or more counts support this clonotype. The chain joins TRBV3-1 to TRBJ2-3; D not resolved. The germline V and J ends were trimmed by 8 bases and 4 bases, with 13 bases remaining between them. The CDR3 extends over 13 amino acids. Per germline, CDR1 LGHDT and CDR2 YNNKEL (reference sequence). DNA of the CDR3: TGTGCCAGCTCCTCAACTGGGGCAGATACGCAGTATTTT. Amino acids: CASSSTGADTQYF.

This chain joins TRBV20-1 and TRBJ2-5, with 13 bases that match TRBD2. Germline V gene data show CDR1 as DFQATT and CDR2 as SNEGSKA (reference sequence). Trimming cost V 6 bases and J 4 bases; bases outside gene matches: 11. The CDR3 is made up of 16 amino acids. The CDR3 region is CSALTSGRPRGETQYF. The CDR3, as DNA: TGCAGTGCCCTGACTAGCGGGAGGCCTAGGGGAGAGACCCAGTACTTC.

At least ten counts were recorded for this clonotype. The chain couples TRBV7-8 to TRBJ2-3; D perhaps matches TRBD2 (6 bases). The V gene lost 8 bases and the J gene lost 5 bases, with 11 bases spanning the gap. This CDR3 is 12 amino acids long. The germline CDR1 and CDR2 sequences are SGHVS and FQNEAQ. CDR3 sequence (DNA): TGTGCCAGCTGGAGGGTGAGAGATACGCAGTATTTT. Protein: CASWRVRDTQYF.

This clonotype was seen a single time. The chain uses TRBV20-1 and TRBJ2-5, with TRBD2 matching over 8 bases. This CDR3 comprises 13 residues. Per the germline V gene, CDR1 is DFQATT and CDR2 is SNEGSKA (reference sequence). Losses at the gene ends were 6 bases for V and 4 bases for J; bases not matched to a gene: 7. This CDR3 is CSAAAGVAETQYF. CDR3 DNA sequence: TGCAGTGCCGCAGCGGGAGTTGCAGAGACCCAGTACTTC.

The chain links TRBV7-2 to TRBJ2-4; D unclear. Trimming took 2 bases from V and 6 from J, leaving 17 bases between them. The length of the CDR3 is 16 residues. Per the germline V gene, CDR1 is SGHTA and CDR2 is FQGNSA. DNA for the CDR3: TGTGCCAGCAGCTTAAATTTTTATGAGTTTGGAAACATTCAGTACTTC. Translation gives CASSLNFYEFGNIQYF.

This clonotype was observed at least ten times. The genes are TRBV7-3 and TRBJ2-3; D perhaps matches TRBD2 (5 bases). Per the germline V gene, CDR1 is SGHTA and CDR2 is FQGTGA. This CDR3 is built from 15 residues. V shed 1 base and J shed 0 bases, with 8 bases lying between them. The CDR3 bases are TGTGCCAGCAGCTTAAACGAGGGAAGCACAGATACGCAGTATTTT. Amino acid sequence: CASSLNEGSTDTQYF.

This clonotype has ten or more counts. This chain uses TRBV6-1 with TRBJ2-1; tentatively, D is TRBD2 (5 bases). Germline V gene data show CDR1 as MNHNS and CDR2 as SASEGT. The CDR3 has 16 residues. V lost 4 bases and J lost 4, with 17 bases in between. The CDR3 here is CASSVRSGFGYNEQFF. CDR3 sequence (DNA): TGTGCCAGCAGTGTGAGGTCGGGGTTTGGGTACAATGAGCAGTTCTTC.

This clonotype was seen ten or more times. V usage is TRBV6-2 or TRBV6-3 and J usage is TRBJ2-6, with D unclear. Germline V gene sequence: CDR1 MNHEY, CDR2 SVGEGT. V was trimmed by 7 bases and J by 0 bases, leaving 7 bases between them. The CDR3 totals 14 residues. CDR3 in amino acids: CASNPSSGANVLTF. CDR3 sequence (DNA): TGTGCCAGCAACCCCTCCTCTGGGGCCAACGTCCTGACTTTC.